A single T cell receptor (beta chain) is shown here with its context. The data are from a study of T cells in Graves' hyperthyroidism and ophthalmopathy. Researchers defined stable Graves' hyperthyroidism as no ophthalmopathy progression within 18 months. Germline V lookup: CDR1 SGHNT, CDR2 YENEEA. The CDR3 spans 17 residues. Trimming took 5 bases from V and 6 from J; bases not matched to a gene: 8. Using RNA transcripts as the source, TCR beta CDR3 regions were amplified. When the TCR CDR3 underwent first-round RT-PCR, the HTBI primer set was used. Via MiXCR, TCRdb re-called the multiplex PCR reads, giving one row per CDR3 protein. The sample comprises 200,000 to 250,000 distinct CDR3 sequences, over 15% of which are singletons, and approximately 50% rests with the top ten.

Sequencing was done on a sample of blood. The V gene is TRBV11-3, the J gene TRBJ2-2, with 14 bases aligning to TRBD2. This receptor was obtained from a middle-aged man with Graves' hyperthyroidism. The CDR3 here is CASSRTGTSGSAGELFF. The CDR3 DNA follows: TGTGCCAGCAGCCGAACAGGGACTAGCGGGAGCGCCGGGGAGCTGTTTTTT.